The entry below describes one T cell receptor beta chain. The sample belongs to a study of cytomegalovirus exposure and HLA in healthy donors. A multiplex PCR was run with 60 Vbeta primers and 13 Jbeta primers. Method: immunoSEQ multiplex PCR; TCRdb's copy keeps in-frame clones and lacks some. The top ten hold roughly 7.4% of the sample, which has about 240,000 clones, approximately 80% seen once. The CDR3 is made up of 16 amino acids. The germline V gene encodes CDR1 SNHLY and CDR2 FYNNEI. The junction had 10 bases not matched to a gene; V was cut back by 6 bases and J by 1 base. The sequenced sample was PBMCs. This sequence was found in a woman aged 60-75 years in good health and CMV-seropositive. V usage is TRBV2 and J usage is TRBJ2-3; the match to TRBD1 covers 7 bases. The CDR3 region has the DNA TGTGCCAGCAGAACTGACAGGGCTAAAGGCACAGATACGCAGTATTTT. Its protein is CASRTDRAKGTDTQYF.